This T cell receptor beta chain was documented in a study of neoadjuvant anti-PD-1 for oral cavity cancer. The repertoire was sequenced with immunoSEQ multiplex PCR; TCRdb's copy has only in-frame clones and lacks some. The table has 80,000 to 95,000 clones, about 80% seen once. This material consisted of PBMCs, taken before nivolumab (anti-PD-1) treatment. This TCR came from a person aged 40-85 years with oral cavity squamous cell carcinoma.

The DNA of the CDR3 is TGTGCCAGCACGTTTTCTTCAGGGGTAGCTAACTATGGCTACACCTTC. Residues: CASTFSSGVANYGYTF. The genes are TRBV5-8 and TRBJ1-2; tentative D call: TRBD1 (6 bases). Trimming left V 6 bases short and J 0 bases short, with 18 bases between. The germline V gene has CDR1 SGHTS and CDR2 YDEGEE. The CDR3 has 16 residues. The full variable domain, rest sourced from reference TRBV5-8 and TRBJ1-2, is EAGVTQSPTHLIKTRGQQATLRCSPISGHTSVYWYQQALGLGLQFLLWYDEGEERNRGNFPPRFSGRQFPNYSSELNVNALELEDSALYLCASTFSSGVANYGYTFGSGTRLTVV.